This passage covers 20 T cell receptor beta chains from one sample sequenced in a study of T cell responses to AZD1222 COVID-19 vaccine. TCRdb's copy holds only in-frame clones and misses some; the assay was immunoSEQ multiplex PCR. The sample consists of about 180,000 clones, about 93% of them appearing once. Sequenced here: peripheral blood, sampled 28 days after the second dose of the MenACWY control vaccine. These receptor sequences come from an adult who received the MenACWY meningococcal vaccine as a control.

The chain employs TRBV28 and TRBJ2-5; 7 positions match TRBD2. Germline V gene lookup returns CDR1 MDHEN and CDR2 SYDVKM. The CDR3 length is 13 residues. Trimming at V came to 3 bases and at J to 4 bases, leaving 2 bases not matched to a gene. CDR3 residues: CASSLGGTETQYF. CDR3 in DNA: TGTGCCAGCAGTTTGGGGGGGACAGAGACCCAGTACTTC.

CDR3 sequence: CASRMTGETETQYF. The CDR3, as DNA: TGTGCCAGCAGAATGACAGGGGAGACGGAGACCCAGTACTTC. V and J are TRBV6-6 and TRBJ2-5; the match to TRBD1 covers 8 bases. Germline CDR1 and CDR2: MNHNY and SVGAGI (reference sequence). V trimming: 6 bases; J trimming: 5 bases; junction bases outside the gene matches: 8. The CDR3 runs to 14 residues.

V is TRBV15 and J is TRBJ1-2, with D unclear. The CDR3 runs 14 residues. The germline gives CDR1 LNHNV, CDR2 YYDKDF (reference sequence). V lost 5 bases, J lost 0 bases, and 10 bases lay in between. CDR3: CATSAWSTNYGYTF. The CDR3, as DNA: TGTGCCACCAGCGCATGGAGCACTAACTATGGCTACACCTTC. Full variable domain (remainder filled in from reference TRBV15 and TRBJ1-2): DAMVIQNPRYQVTQFGKPVTLSCSQTLNHNVMYWYQQKSSQAPKLLFHYYDKDFNNEADTPDNFQSRRPNTSFCFLDIRSPGLGDTAMYLCATSAWSTNYGYTFGSGTRLTVV.

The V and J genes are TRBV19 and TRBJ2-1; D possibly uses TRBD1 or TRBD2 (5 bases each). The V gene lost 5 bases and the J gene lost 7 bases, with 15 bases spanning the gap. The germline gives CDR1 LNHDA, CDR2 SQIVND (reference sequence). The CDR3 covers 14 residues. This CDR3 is CASSDPGRINEQFF. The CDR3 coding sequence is TGTGCCAGTAGTGACCCGGGACGGATTAATGAGCAGTTCTTC.

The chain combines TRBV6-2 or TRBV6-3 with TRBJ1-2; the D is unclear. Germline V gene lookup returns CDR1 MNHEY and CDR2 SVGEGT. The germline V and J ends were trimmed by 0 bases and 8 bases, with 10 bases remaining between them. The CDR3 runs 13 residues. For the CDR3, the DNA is TGTGCCAGCAGTTACTCTGTATGGAGGGGCTACACCTTC. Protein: CASSYSVWRGYTF.

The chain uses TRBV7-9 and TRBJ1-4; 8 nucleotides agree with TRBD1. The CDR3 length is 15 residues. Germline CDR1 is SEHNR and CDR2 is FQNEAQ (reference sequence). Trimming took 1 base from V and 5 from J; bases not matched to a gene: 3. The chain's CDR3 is CASSLEGQVNEKLFF. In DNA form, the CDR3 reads TGTGCCAGCAGCTTAGAGGGACAGGTGAATGAAAAACTGTTTTTT.

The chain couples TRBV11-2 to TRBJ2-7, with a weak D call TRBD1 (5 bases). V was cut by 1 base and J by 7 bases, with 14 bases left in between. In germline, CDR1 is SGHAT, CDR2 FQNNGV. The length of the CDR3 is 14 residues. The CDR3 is CASSLGGRDGEQYF. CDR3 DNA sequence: TGTGCCAGCAGCTTAGGGGGCAGGGATGGTGAGCAGTACTTC.

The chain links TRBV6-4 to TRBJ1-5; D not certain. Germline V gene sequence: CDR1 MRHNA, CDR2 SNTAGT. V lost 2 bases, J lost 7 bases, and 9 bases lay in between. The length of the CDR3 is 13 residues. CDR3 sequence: CASSDGPRQPQHF. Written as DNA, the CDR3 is TGTGCCAGCAGTGACGGGCCGAGGCAGCCCCAGCATTTT.

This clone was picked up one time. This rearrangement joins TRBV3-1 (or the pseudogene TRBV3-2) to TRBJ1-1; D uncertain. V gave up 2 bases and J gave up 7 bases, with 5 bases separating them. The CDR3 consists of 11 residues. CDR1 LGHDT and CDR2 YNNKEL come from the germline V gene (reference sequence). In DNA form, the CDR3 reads TGTGCCAGCAGCCAACGCAGTGAAGCTTTCTTT. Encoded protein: CASSQRSEAFF.

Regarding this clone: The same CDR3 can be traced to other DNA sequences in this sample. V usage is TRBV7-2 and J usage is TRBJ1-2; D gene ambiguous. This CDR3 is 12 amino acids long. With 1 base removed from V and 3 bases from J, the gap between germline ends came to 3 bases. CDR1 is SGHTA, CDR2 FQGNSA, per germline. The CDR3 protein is CASSLVDYGYTF. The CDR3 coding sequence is TGTGCCAGCAGCTTAGTCGACTATGGCTACACCTTC. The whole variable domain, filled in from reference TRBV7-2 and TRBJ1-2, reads GAGVSQSPSNKVTEKGKDVELRCDPISGHTALYWYRQSLGQGLEFLIYFQGNSAPDKSGLPSDRFSAERTGGSVSTLTIQRTQQEDSAVYLCASSLVDYGYTFGSGTRLTVV.

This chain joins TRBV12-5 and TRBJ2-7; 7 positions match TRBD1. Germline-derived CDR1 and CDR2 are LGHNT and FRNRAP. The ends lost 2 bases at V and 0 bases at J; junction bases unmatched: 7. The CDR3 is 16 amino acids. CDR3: CASGLPPTGSSYEQYF. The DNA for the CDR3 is TGTGCTAGTGGTTTGCCCCCGACAGGGAGCTCCTACGAGCAGTACTTC.

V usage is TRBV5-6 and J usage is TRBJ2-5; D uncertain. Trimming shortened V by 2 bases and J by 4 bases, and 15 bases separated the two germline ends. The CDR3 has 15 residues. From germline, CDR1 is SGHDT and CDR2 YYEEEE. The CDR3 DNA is TGTGCCAGCAGCTTCCTCCCCGTAGGAAGAGAGACCCAGTACTTC. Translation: CASSFLPVGRETQYF.

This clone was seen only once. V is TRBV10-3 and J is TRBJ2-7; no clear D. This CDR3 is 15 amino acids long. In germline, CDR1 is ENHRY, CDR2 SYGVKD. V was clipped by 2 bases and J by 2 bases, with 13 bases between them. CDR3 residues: CAISEDVLGTYEQYF. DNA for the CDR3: TGTGCCATCAGTGAGGATGTTCTAGGTACCTACGAGCAGTACTTC.

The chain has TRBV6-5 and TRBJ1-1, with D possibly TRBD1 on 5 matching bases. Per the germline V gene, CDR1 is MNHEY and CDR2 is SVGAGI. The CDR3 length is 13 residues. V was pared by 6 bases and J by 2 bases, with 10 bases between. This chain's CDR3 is CASRARVNTEAFF. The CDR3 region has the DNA TGTGCCAGCAGAGCCAGGGTAAACACTGAAGCTTTCTTT.

The CDR3 region has the DNA TGTGCCAGCAGGAGGCAGGGGGTGAACTCCTACGAGCAGTACTTC. As protein: CASRRQGVNSYEQYF. This rearrangement joins TRBV5-8 to TRBJ2-7; 7 bases are shared with TRBD1. This CDR3 region has 15 residues. Trimming cost V 5 bases and J 0 bases; bases outside gene matches: 8. Germline lookup yields CDR1 SGHTS and CDR2 YDEGEE.

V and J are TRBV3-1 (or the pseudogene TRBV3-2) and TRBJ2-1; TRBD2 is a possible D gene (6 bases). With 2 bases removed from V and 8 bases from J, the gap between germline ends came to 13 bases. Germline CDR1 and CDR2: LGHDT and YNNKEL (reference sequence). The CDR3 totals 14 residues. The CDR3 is CASSQSGGRDEQFF. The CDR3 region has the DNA TGTGCCAGCAGCCAAAGTGGAGGGCGGGATGAGCAGTTCTTC.

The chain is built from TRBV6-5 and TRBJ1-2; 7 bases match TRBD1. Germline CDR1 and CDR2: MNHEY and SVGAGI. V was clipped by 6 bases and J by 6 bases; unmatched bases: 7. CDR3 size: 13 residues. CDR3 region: CASRFRDRDGYTF. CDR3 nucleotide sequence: TGTGCCAGCAGATTCCGGGACAGAGATGGCTACACCTTC.

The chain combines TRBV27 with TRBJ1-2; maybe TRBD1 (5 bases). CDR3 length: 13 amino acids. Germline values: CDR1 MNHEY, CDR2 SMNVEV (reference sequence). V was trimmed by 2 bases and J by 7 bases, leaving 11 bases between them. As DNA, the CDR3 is TGTGCCAGCAGTTTACAGGGTGGTGCTGGCTACACCTTC. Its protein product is CASSLQGGAGYTF.

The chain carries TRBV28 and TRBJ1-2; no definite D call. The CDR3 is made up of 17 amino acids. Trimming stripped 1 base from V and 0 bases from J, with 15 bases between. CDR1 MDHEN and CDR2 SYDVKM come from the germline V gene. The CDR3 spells CASSLSSGLSSNYGYTF. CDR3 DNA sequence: TGTGCCAGCAGTTTATCCTCAGGACTCTCCTCTAACTATGGCTACACCTTC.

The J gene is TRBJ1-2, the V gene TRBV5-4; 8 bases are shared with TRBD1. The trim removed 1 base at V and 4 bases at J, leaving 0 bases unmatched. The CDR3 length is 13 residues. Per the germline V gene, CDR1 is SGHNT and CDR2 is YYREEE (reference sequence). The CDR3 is CASSLQGAYGYTF. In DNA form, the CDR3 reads TGTGCCAGCAGCTTGCAGGGGGCCTATGGCTACACCTTC.